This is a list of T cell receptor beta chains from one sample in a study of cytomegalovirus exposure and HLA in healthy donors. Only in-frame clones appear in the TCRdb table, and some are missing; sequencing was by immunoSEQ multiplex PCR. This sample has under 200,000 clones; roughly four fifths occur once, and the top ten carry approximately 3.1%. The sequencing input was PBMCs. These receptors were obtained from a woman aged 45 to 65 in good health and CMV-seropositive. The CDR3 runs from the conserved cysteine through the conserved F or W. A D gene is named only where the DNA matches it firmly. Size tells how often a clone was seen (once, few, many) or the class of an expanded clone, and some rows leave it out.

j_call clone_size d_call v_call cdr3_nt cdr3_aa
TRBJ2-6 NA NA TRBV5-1 TGCGCCAGCAGCTTTAGTGGTTCCGGGGCCAACGTCCTGACTTTC CASSFSGSGANVLTF
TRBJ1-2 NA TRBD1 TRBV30 TGTGCCTGGAGCCATAACCGGGACAGGGGGATCTCTAACTATGGCTACACCTTC CAWSHNRDRGISNYGYTF
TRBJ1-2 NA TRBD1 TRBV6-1 TGTGCCAGCAATGACGAGTCCCGGACAGGGGGCATGGGCTACACCTTC CASNDESRTGGMGYTF
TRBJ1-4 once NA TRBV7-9 TGTGCCAGCAGCGCAGGAGGATCTAATGAAAAACTGTTTTTT CASSAGGSNEKLFF
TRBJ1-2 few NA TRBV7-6 TGTGCCAGCAGCTCCTTTACCGACGGGGGGGGTTATGGCTACACCTTC CASSSFTDGGGYGYTF
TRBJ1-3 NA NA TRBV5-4 TGTGCCAGCAGCTTGGGCGCCAAGAGCTCTGGAAACACCATATATTTT CASSLGAKSSGNTIYF
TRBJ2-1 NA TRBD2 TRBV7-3 TGTGCCAGCAGCGGTAGCGGGGGGGCCGGTTACAATGAGCAGTTCTTC CASSGSGGAGYNEQFF
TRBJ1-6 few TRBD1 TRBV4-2 TGTGCCAGCAGCCAATGGGGGACAGGGGTGAGCTCACCCCTCCACTTT CASSQWGTGVSSPLHF
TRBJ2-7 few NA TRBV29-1 TGCAGCGTACGACGACAAACTGACGAGCAGTACTTC CSVRRQTDEQYF
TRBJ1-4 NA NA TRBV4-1 TGCGCCAGCAGCCAAGATTGGGCTCGGGGGGATGAAAAACTGTTTTTT CASSQDWARGDEKLFF
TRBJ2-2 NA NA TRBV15 TGTGCCACCAGATCAGGGTCCGGGTTTGGGACCGGGGAGCTGTTTTTT CATRSGSGFGTGELFF
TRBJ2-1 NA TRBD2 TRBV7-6 TGTGCCAGCAGCTTAGGATTGCGGGGGGCCTGGAATGAGCAGTTCTTC CASSLGLRGAWNEQFF
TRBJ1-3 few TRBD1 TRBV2 TGTGCCAGCAGCGCAGGGGGCTCTGGAAACACCATATATTTT CASSAGGSGNTIYF
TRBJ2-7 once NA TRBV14 TGTGCCAGCAGCCGGGGCAGAAGGGATTTCTACGAGCAGTACTTC CASSRGRRDFYEQYF
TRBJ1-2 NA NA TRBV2 TGTGCCAGCAGCACTCAGGGTCTACGTGACTACACCTTC CASSTQGLRDYTF
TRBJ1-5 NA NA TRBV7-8 TGTGCCAGCAGCTTAAACCCCAAGACAGTCGGGTATAGCAATCAGCCCCAGCATTTT CASSLNPKTVGYSNQPQHF
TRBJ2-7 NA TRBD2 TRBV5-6 TGTGCCAGCAGAACTAGGACTAGCGGCGTTTCCGAGCAGTACTTC CASRTRTSGVSEQYF
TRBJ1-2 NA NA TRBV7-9 TGTGCCAGCAGCTTAGCACAGGGTCACGGCTACACCTTC CASSLAQGHGYTF
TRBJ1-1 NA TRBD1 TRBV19 TGTGCCAGTAGTATAAGGTTGGGACAGGGGGGAGCTTTCTTT CASSIRLGQGGAFF
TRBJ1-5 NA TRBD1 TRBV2 TGTGCCAGCAGCGCTACAGGGGGCGGTGGGAGCAATCAGCCCCAGCATTTT CASSATGGGGSNQPQHF
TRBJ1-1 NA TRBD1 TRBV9 TGTGCCAGCACCGTGTCTGGGACAGGGTCCACTGAAGCTTTCTTT CASTVSGTGSTEAFF
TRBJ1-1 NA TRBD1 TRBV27 TGTGCCAGCAGTCTAGCGGGACAGGGGGCGGGAGGTGAAGCTTTCTTT CASSLAGQGAGGEAFF
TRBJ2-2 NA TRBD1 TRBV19 TGTGCCAGTGACAGGGGGTCCGGGGAGCTGTTTTTT CASDRGSGELFF
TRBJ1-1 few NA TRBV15 TGTGCCACCAGCGTACAGGGTTCCACTGAAGCTTTCTTT CATSVQGSTEAFF
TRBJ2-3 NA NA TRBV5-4 TGTGCCAGCAGCTTAGGACTGACTTCCACAGATACGCAGTATTTT CASSLGLTSTDTQYF
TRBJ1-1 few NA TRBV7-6 TGTGCCAGCAGCTCTCACACTGAAGCTTTCTTT CASSSHTEAFF